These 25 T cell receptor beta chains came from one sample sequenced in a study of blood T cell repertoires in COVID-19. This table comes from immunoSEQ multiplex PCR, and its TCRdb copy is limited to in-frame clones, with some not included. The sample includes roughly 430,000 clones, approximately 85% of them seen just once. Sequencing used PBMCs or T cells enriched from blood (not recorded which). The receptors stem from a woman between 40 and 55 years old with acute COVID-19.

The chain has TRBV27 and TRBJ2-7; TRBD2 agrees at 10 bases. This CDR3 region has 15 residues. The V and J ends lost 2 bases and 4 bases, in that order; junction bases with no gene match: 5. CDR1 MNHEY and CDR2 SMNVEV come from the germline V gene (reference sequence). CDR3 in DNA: TGTGCCAGCAGTTTAATCAGCGGGGGGGCGTACGAGCAGTACTTC. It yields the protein CASSLISGGAYEQYF.

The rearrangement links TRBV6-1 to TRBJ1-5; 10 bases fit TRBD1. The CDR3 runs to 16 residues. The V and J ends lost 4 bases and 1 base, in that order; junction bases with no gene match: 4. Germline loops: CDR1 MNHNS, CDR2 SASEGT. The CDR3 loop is CASSGTGGRSNQPQHF. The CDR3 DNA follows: TGTGCCAGCAGTGGGACAGGGGGAAGGAGCAATCAGCCCCAGCATTTT.

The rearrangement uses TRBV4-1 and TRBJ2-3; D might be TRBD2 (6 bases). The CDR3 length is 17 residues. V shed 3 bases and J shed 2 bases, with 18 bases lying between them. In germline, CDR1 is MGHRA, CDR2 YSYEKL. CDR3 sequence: CASSHAGNRVLTDTQYF. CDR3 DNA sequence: TGCGCCAGCAGCCATGCGGGGAATAGGGTCCTCACAGATACGCAGTATTTT.

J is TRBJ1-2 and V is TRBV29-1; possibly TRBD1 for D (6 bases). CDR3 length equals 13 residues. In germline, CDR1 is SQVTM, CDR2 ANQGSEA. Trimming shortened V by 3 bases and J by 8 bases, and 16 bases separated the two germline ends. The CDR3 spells CSVDSGQTAGYTF. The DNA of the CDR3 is TGCAGCGTTGACTCCGGACAGACAGCCGGCTACACCTTC.

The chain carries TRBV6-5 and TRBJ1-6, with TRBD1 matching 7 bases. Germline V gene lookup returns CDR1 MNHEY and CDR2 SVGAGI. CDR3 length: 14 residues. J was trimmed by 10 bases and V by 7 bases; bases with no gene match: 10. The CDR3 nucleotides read TGTGCCAGCACATGGGGACAGCCCAGGTCACCCCTCCACTTT. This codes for CASTWGQPRSPLHF.

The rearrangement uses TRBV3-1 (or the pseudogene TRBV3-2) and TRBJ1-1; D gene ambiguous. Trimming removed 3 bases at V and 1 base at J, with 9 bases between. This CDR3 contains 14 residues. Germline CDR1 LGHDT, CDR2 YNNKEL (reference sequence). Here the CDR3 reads CASSQAGPNTEAFF. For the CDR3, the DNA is TGTGCCAGCAGCCAGGCAGGCCCGAACACTGAAGCTTTCTTT.

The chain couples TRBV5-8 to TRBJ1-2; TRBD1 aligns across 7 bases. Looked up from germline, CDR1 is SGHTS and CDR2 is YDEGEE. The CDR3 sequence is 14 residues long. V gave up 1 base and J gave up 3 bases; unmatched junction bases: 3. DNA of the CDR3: TGTGCCAGCAGCTTGTGGCAGGGGGACTATGGCTACACCTTC. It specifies CASSLWQGDYGYTF.

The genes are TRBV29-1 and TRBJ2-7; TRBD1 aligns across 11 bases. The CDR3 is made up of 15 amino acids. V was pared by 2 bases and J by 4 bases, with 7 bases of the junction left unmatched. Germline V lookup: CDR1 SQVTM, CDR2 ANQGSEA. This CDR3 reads CSVEMGTGGSYEQYF. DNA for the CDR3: TGCAGCGTTGAAATGGGGACAGGGGGTTCGTACGAGCAGTACTTC.

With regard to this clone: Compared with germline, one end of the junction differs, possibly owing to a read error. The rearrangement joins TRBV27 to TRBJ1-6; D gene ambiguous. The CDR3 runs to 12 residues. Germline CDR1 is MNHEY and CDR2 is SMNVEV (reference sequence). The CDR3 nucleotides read TGTGCCAGCAGTTCCTACAATTCACCCCTCCACTTT. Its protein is CASSSYNSPLHF.

The CDR3, as DNA: TGTGCCAGCAGCATAAACACACCGAACACCGGGGAGCTGTTTTTT. Translation gives CASSINTPNTGELFF. This sequence joins TRBV7-2 and TRBJ2-2; D unresolved. The CDR3 has 15 residues. The germline V and J ends were trimmed by 5 bases and 0 bases, with 10 bases remaining between them. Looked up from germline, CDR1 is SGHTA and CDR2 is FQGNSA. Full variable domain (remainder filled in from reference TRBV7-2 and TRBJ2-2): GAGVSQSPSNKVTEKGKDVELRCDPISGHTALYWYRQSLGQGLEFLIYFQGNSAPDKSGLPSDRFSAERTGGSVSTLTIQRTQQEDSAVYLCASSINTPNTGELFFGEGSRLTVL.

As DNA, the CDR3 is TGTGCCAGCAGCCAAGTCAGGGGGAATCAGCCCCAGCATTTT. Translating gives CASSQVRGNQPQHF. V usage is TRBV3-1 (or the pseudogene TRBV3-2) and J usage is TRBJ1-5, with 7 bases lining up with TRBD1. CDR1 and CDR2 from the germline V gene are LGHDT and YNNKEL (reference sequence). This CDR3 has 14 residues. The J segment lost 4 bases and the V segment lost 1 base, leaving 1 base of the junction unmatched.

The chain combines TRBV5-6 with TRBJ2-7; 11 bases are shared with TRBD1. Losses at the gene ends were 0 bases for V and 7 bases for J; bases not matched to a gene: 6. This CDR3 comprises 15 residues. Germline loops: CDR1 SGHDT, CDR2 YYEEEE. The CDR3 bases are TGTGCCAGCAGCTTGGGGACAGGGGGCACGAGGGAGCAGTACTTC. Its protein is CASSLGTGGTREQYF.

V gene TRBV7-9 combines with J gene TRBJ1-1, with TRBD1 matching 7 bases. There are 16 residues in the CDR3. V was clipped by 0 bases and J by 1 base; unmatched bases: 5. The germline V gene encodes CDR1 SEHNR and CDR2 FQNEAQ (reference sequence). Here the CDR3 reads CASSLAVGQENTEAFF. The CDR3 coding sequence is TGTGCCAGCAGCTTAGCGGTCGGACAGGAGAACACTGAAGCTTTCTTT. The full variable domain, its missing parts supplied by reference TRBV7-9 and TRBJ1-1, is DTGVSQNPRHKITKRGQNVTFRCDPISEHNRLYWYRQTLGQGPEFLTYFQNEAQLEKSRLLSDRFSAERPKGSFSTLEIQRTEQGDSAMYLCASSLAVGQENTEAFFGQGTRLTVV.

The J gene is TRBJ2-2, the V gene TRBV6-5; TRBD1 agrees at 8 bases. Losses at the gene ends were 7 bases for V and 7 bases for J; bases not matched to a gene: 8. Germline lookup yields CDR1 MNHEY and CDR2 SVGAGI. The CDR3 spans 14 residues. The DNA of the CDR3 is TGTGCCAGCACCACGGACAGGGCGGTCGGGGAGCTGTTTTTT. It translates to CASTTDRAVGELFF.

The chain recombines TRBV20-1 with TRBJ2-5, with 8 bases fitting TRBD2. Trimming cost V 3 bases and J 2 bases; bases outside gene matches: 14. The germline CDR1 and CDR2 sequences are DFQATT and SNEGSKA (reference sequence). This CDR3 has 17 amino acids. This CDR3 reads CSASFPGGAGRQETQYF. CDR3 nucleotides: TGCAGTGCTAGTTTTCCGGGGGGGGCAGGTCGGCAAGAGACCCAGTACTTC.

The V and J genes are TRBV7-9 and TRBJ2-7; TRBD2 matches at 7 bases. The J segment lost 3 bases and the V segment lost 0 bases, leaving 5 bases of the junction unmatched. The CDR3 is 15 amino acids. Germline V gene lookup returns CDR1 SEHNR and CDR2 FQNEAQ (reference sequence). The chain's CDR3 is CASSLASGRGYEQYF. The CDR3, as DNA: TGTGCCAGCAGCTTAGCGTCGGGGAGGGGCTACGAGCAGTACTTC.

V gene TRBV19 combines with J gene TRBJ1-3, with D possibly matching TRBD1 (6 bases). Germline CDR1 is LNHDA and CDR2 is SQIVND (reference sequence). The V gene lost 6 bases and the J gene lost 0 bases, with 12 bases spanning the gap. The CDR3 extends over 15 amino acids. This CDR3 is CASSLTGYSGNTIYF. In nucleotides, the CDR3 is TGTGCCAGTAGCCTGACAGGCTACTCTGGAAACACCATATATTTT.

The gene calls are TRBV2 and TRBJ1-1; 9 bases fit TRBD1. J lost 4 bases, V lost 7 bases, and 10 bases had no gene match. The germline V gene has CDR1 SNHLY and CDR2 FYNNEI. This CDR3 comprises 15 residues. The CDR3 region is CASTEGQGVFTEAFF. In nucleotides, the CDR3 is TGTGCCAGCACCGAGGGACAGGGTGTATTCACTGAAGCTTTCTTT.

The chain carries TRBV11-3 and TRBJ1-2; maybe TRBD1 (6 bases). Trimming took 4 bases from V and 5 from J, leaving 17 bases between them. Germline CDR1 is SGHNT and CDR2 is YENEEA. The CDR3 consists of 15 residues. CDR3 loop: CASSYAVGAGYGYTF. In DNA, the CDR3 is TGTGCCAGCAGCTACGCCGTGGGGGCTGGGTATGGCTACACCTTC.

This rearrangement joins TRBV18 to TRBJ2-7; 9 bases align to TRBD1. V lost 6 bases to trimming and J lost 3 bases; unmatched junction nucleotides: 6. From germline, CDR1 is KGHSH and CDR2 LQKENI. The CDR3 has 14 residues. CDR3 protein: CASSQGTGFYEQYF. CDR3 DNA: TGTGCCAGCTCCCAGGGGACAGGGTTCTACGAGCAGTACTTC.

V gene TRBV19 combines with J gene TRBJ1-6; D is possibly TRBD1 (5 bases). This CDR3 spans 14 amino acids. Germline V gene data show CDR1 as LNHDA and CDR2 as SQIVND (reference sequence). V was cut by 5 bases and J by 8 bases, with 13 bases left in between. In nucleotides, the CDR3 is TGTGCCAGTAGTCCGACAGCATTGGATTCACCCCTCCACTTT. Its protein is CASSPTALDSPLHF. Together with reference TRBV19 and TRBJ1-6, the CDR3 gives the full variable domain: DGGITQSPKYLFRKEGQNVTLSCEQNLNHDAMYWYRQDPGQGLRLIYYSQIVNDFQKGDIAEGYSVSREKKESFPLTVTSAQKNPTAFYLCASSPTALDSPLHFGNGTRLTVT.

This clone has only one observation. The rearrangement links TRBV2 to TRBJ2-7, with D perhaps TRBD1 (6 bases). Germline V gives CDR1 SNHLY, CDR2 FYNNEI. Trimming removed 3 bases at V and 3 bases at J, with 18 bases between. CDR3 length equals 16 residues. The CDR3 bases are TGTGCCAGCAGTGATGTATCGACCCGACAGGACTACGAGCAGTACTTC. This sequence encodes CASSDVSTRQDYEQYF.

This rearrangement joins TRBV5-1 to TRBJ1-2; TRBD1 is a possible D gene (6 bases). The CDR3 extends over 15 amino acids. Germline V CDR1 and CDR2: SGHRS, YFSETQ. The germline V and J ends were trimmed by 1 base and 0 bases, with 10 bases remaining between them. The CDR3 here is CASSLLGGANYGYTF. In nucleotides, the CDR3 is TGCGCCAGCAGCTTGCTAGGGGGAGCTAACTATGGCTACACCTTC.

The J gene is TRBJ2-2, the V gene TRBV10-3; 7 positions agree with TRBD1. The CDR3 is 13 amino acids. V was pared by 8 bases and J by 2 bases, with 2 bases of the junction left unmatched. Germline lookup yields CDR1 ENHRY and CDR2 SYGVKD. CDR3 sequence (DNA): TGTGCCATCGGACAGGATAACACCGGGGAGCTGTTTTTT. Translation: CAIGQDNTGELFF.

The CDR3 nucleotides read TGTGCCAGCAGCGCCACACCCAACTATGGCTACACCTTC. The encoded protein is CASSATPNYGYTF. The chain recombines TRBV5-6 with TRBJ1-2; D gene uncertain. The V end lost 4 bases, the J end lost 2 bases, and 9 bases lay between the germline ends. Germline CDR1 is SGHDT and CDR2 is YYEEEE. This CDR3 has 13 amino acids.